This T cell receptor beta chain derives from a study of OX40 agonist ivuxolimab in advanced cancers. The study in broad terms: The costimulatory receptor OX40 (CD134) was targeted by ivuxolimab, a fully human IgG2 agonistic monoclonal antibody. Intravenous ivuxolimab was administered to patients every 2 weeks at six dose levels: 0.01, 0.1, 0.3, 1.5, 3 and 10 mg/kg. Of the roughly 52 patients in dose escalation, 19 had hepatocellular carcinoma, some 15 had melanoma, 9 had renal cell carcinoma and 9 had head and neck cancer. The dose-escalation cohort was about 86% male with a mean age of about 60 years, ranging from roughly 20 to 80. Patients were allowed to have had prior anti-PD-1, anti-PD-L1 or anti-CTLA-4 therapy, and more than 35% of the dose-escalation patients had been treated with checkpoint inhibitors. Partial responses were achieved by three dose-escalation patients, of whom one had hepatocellular carcinoma and two had cutaneous melanoma. The point of sequencing TCRbeta in the periphery was to test whether ivuxolimab changed TCR sequence diversity and drove clonal T-cell expansion. The paper covers the monotherapy dose-escalation part of the phase I ivuxolimab trial, which included N ≈ 54 patients.

The CDR3 runs 15 residues from the cysteine to the phenylalanine. The read is trimmed to its CDR3 DNA, 45 bases read in frame from base 1. Trimming costs V 0 bases and J 6 bases, and their ends lie 14 bases apart. Reading the germline V gene gives CDR1 ENHRY and CDR2 SYGVKD. Patients with a history of autoimmune disease or receiving systemic immunosuppression were excluded from the trial. Peripheral blood for TCR sequencing was collected from all dose cohorts at baseline, on cycle 4 day 1, and on cycle 7 day 1. Samples came from an open-label, multicenter, first-in-human phase I dose-escalation trial of ivuxolimab. Adults with locally advanced or metastatic head and neck squamous cell, hepatocellular, melanoma or renal cell carcinoma were enrolled in the trial. Before TCR sequencing, CD4+ T cells and CD8+ T cells from peripheral blood were sorted into separate populations. Details on this clone: Its recognized antigen is unknown. The sample holds no much larger clone one base away, and base qualities are not on file.

The paper's findings and limits, for the study overall: In partial responders in the 0.1-3.0 mg/kg groups, normalized peripheral clonal expansion was found to be among the lowest, especially among CD8+ T cells. At doses of 0.1 to 3.0 mg/kg, clonal expansion of both CD4+ and CD8+ T cells in blood was seen between baseline and week 6. Low levels of normalized T-cell clonal expansion were also seen in some nonresponding patients. Antigen specificity was not determined for the clonally expanded peripheral T cells. After ivuxolimab, more expanded clones were found on average in CD8+ T cells than in CD4+ T cells.

For sequencing of the TCRbeta CDR3 region, genomic DNA was extracted from the sorted cells. The immunoSEQ Assay was used to sequence the TCRbeta CDR3 regions. In TCRdb, the immuneACCESS table is reduced to in-frame sequences with V and J assigned. These tables do not hold every clone; where another copy was compared, an unresolved V gene accounts for under half, and the others remain unexplained. Present in this sample are tens of thousands of clones, about nine tenths of which were seen just once. The leading ten clones occupy about 1% of the sample. Sequenced material: CD4+ or CD8+ T cells sorted from blood, taken in a trial of the OX40 agonist ivuxolimab. Rearrangement joined TRBV10-3 to TRBJ1-2, with the identity of the D gene unclear. The receptor was derived from an adult with an advanced solid tumor such as melanoma, head and neck, liver or kidney cancer. The nucleotides are TGTGCCATCAGTGAGTCGCTCGGGGATTCGCATGGCTACACCTTC. It encodes CAISESLGDSHGYTF.